This T cell receptor (beta chain) was sequenced in a study of control samples from healthy donors and cancer patients. Some clones are missing from TCRdb's copy, which holds only in-frame ones; the method was immunoSEQ multiplex PCR. The sample contains some 410,000 clones, around nine tenths of which appear only once. The sequencing input was PBMCs. The receptor was isolated from a man in his forties with head and neck cancer.

The CDR3 bases are TGTGCCAGCAGTCCGCAGGGGGCGAGGGGGGATACGCAGTATTTT. As protein: CASSPQGARGDTQYF. The V and J genes are TRBV27 and TRBJ2-3; 8 bases match TRBD1. This CDR3 is built from 15 residues. The germline CDR1 and CDR2 sequences are MNHEY and SMNVEV (reference sequence). The ends lost 5 bases at V and 6 bases at J; junction bases unmatched: 10.